This TCR beta chain was sequenced for a study of cytomegalovirus exposure and HLA in healthy donors. PCR was performed using 60 Vbeta and 13 Jbeta primers. TCRdb keeps only in-frame clones here, not all; method: immunoSEQ multiplex PCR. Altogether 130,000 to 150,000 clones are present, around 67% being singletons, with the ten largest covering about 4.3%. Healthy bone marrow donors formed the donor group. The CDR3 spans 18 residues. Germline V lookup: CDR1 LGHNA, CDR2 YNFKEQ. V dropped 1 base and J dropped 0 bases, with 15 bases sitting between them. Study conclusions and caveats: As was reported, the HLA-A and HLA-B alleles of most subjects were accurately predicted from TCR beta sequences. When a later analysis was performed, an Asian-associated ancestry cluster reportedly had fewer N-insertions than the approximately 690-donor mean.

Details on this clone: Its antigen is currently unknown.

The chain uses TRBV4-2 and TRBJ1-4; D not resolved. The clonotype originates from a man between 18 and 35 years old in good health and CMV-seropositive. The sequenced material came from PBMCs. CDR3 region: CASSQALAAETTNEKLFF. Written as DNA, the CDR3 is TGTGCCAGCAGCCAAGCCTTGGCGGCGGAGACAACTAATGAAAAACTGTTTTTT.